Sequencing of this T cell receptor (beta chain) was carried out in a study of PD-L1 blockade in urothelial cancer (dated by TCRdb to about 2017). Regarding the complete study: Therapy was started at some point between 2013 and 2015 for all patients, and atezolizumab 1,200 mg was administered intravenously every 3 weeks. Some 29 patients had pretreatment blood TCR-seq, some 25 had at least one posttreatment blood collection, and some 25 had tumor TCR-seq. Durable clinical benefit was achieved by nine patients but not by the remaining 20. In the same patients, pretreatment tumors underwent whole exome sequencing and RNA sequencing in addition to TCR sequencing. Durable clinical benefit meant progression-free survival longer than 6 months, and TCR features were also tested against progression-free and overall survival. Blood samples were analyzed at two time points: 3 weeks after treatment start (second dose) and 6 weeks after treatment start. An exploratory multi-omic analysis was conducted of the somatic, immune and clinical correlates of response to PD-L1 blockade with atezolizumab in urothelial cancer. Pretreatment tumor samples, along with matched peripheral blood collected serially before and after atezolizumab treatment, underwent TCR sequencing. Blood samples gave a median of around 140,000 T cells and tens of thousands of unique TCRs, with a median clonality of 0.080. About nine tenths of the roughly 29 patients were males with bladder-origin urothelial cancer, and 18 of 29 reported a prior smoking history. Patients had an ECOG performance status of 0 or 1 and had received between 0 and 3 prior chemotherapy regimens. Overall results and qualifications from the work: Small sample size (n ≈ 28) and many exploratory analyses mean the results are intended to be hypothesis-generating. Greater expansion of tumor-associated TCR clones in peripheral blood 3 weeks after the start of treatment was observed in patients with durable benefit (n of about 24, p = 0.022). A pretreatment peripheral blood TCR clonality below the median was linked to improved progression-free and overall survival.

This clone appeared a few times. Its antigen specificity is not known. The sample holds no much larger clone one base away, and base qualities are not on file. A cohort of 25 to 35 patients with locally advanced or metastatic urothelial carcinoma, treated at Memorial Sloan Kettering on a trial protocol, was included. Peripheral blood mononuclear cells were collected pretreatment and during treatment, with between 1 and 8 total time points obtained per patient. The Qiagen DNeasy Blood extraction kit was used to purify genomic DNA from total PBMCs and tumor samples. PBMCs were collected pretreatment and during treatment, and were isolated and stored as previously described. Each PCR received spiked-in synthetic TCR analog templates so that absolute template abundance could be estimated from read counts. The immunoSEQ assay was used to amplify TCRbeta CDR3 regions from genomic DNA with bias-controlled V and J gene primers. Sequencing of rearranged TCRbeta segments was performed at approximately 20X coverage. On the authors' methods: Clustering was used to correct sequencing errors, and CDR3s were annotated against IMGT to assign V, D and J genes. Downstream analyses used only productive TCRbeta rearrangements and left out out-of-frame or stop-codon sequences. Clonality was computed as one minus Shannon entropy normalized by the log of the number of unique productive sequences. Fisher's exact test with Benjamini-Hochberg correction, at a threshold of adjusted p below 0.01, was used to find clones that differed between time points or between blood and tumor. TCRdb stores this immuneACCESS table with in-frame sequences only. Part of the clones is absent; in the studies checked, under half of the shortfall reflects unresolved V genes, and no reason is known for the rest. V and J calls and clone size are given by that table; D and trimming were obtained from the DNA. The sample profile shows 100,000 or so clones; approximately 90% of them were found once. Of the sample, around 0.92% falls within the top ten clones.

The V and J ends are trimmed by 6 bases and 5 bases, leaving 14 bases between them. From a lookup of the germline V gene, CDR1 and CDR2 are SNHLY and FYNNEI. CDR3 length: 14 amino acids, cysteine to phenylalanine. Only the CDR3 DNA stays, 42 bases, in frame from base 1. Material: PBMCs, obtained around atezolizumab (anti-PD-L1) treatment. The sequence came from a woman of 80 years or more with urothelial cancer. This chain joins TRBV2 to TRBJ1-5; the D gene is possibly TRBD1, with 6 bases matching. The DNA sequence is TGTGCCAGCAGGGACAGAGCAAGGGATCAGCCCCAGCATTTT. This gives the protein CASRDRARDQPQHF.